This T cell receptor (beta chain) was sequenced during a study of T-cell reconstitution after alpha-beta-depleted transplantation in children. The TCRbeta library was prepared with unique molecular identifiers. TCRdb redid the calling of the PCR reads with MiXCR, one entry per CDR3 protein. The sample lists 500,000 or so distinct CDR3 sequences, around a third occurring once. V dropped 5 bases and J dropped 0 bases, with 9 bases sitting between them. The CDR3 totals 14 residues. The source of this sequence is a human donor who donated a stem cell graft to a child with aplastic anemia. The chain uses TRBV12-3 or TRBV12-4 and TRBJ2-3; D not resolved. The sequenced sample was PBMCs from the stem cell graft donor, obtained from the stem cell graft. CDR3 DNA: TGTGCCAGCAGTAGGAGACCTAGCACAGATACGCAGTATTTT. Amino acid sequence: CASSRRPSTDTQYF.